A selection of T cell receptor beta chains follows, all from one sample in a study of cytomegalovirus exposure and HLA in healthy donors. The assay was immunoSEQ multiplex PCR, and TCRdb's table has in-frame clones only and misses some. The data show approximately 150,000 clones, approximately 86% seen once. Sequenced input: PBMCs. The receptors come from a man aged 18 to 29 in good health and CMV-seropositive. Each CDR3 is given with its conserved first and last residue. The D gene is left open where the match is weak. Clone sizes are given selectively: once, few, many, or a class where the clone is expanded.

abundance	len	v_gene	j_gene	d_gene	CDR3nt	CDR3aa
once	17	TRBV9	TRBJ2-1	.	TGTGCCAGCAGCGCCAAAGGGTTAGCGGACATTTACAATGAGCAGTTCTTC	CASSAKGLADIYNEQFF
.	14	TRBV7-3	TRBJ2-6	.	TGTGCCAGCAGCCCAGGCCCTGGGGCCAACGTCCTGACTTTC	CASSPGPGANVLTF
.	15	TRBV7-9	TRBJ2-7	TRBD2	TGTGCCAGCAGCTTAGGGGGGACTAGAATCTACGAGCAGTACTTC	CASSLGGTRIYEQYF
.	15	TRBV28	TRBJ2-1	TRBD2	TGTGCCAGCATTAGAGCGGGAAGCTCCTACAATGAGCAGTTCTTC	CASIRAGSSYNEQFF
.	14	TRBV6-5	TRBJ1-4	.	TGTGCCAGCAGGCAGGGACTTCTGAATGAAAAACTGTTTTTT	CASRQGLLNEKLFF
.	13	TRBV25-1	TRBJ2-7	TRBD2	TGTGCCAGCAGCCAAAGCAGCGGGGTCGAGCAGTACTTC	CASSQSSGVEQYF
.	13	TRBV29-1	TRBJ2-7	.	TGCAGCGTTGCTCGTCGAGCCTCCTACGAGCAGTACTTC	CSVARRASYEQYF
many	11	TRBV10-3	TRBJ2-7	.	TGTGCCGGCGGACAGCCCTACGAGCAGTACTTC	CAGGQPYEQYF
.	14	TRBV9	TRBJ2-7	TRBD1	TGTGCCAGCAGCGTAGGGGACAGTACCTACGAGCAGTACTTC	CASSVGDSTYEQYF
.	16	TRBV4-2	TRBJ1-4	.	TGTGCCAGCAGCCAAGGCCGACGCGACTTGGGTGAAAAACTGTTTTTT	CASSQGRRDLGEKLFF
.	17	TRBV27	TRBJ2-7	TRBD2	TGTGCCAGCAGTTCTAATCCGGGGGGGGTGTCCTCCTACGAGCAGTACTTC	CASSSNPGGVSSYEQYF
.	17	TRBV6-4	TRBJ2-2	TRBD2	TGTGCCAGCAGTGCCGGACTAGCGGGCTTGAACACCGGGGAGCTGTTTTTT	CASSAGLAGLNTGELFF
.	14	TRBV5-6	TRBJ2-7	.	TGTGCCAGCAGCTTGGTCGCGAACTCCTACGAGCAGTACTTC	CASSLVANSYEQYF
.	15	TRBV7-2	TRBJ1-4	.	TGTGCCAGCAGCTTAGGGTCAGCAACTAATGAAAAACTGTTTTTT	CASSLGSATNEKLFF
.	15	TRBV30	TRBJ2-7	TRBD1	TGTGCCTGGAGTCCCCCGGGACAGCGGTCGCTCGAGCAGTACTTC	CAWSPPGQRSLEQYF
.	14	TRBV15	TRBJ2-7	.	TGTGCCACCAGCTCATTCCCGGGGTTTTACGAGCAGTACTTC	CATSSFPGFYEQYF
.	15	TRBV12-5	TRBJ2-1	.	TGTGCTAGTGCTCCACCCTACAGCTCCTACAATGAGCAGTTCTTC	CASAPPYSSYNEQFF
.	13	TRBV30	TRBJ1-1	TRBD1	TGTGCCTGGAGCGGACAGGGAGGCACTGAAGCTTTCTTT	CAWSGQGGTEAFF
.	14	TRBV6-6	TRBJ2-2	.	TGTGCCAGCAGAGGGGCGCTGAACACCGGGGAGCTGTTTTTT	CASRGALNTGELFF
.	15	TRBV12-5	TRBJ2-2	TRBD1	TGTGCTAGGGGGTGGACAGGTCGGAACACCGGGGAGCTGTTTTTT	CARGWTGRNTGELFF
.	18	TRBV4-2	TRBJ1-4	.	TGTGCCAGCAGCCAAGCTAGGCAGGGCCTTCCAACTAATGAAAAACTGTTTTTT	CASSQARQGLPTNEKLFF
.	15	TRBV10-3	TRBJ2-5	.	TGTGCCATCAGTGGTTTTATGGGGGGTGGCGAGACCCAGTACTTC	CAISGFMGGGETQYF
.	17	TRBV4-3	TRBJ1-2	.	TGCGCCAGCAGCCTCGGGGGGTGGGGGCCGGATAACTATGGCTACACCTTC	CASSLGGWGPDNYGYTF
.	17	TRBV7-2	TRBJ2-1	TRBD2	TGTGCCAGCAGCTTCGGAACGGGCGGGGGGTCCAACAATGAGCAGTTCTTC	CASSFGTGGGSNNEQFF
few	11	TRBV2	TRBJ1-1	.	TGTGCCACCGGGGAGACACACGAAGCTTTCTTT	CATGETHEAFF
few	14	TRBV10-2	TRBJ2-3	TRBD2	TGCGCCAGCAGTGAGGCGGGGGTCACAGATACGCAGTATTTT	CASSEAGVTDTQYF
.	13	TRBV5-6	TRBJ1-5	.	TGTGCCAGCAGCTCCTATAGCAATCAGCCCCAGCATTTT	CASSSYSNQPQHF
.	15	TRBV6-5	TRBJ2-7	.	TGTGCCAGCAGTTACTCGGTGTTGGACAATTACGAGCAGTACTTC	CASSYSVLDNYEQYF
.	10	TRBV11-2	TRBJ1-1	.	TGTGCCAGCAGCGGGCTTGAAGCTTTCTTT	CASSGLEAFF
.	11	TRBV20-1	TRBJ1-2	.	TGCAGTACTCTCTCGACGGGAGGCTACACCTTC	CSTLSTGGYTF
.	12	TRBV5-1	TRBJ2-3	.	TGCGCCAGCAGCTGGGCTAAGGATACGCAGTATTTT	CASSWAKDTQYF
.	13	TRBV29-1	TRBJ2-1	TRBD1	TGCAGCGTTTCGGGACAGGGTGGTAGGGAGCAGTTCTTC	CSVSGQGGREQFF
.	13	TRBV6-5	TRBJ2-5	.	TGTGCCAGCAGCCTCATTCGGGGAGAGACCCAGTACTTC	CASSLIRGETQYF
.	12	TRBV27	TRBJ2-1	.	TGTGCCAGCAGTCTCGATCCGGGTGAGCAGTTCTTC	CASSLDPGEQFF